The rows below give T cell receptor beta chains drawn from one sample of a study of blood T cell repertoires in COVID-19. TCRdb's copy holds only in-frame clones and misses some; the assay was immunoSEQ multiplex PCR. The sample has hundreds of thousands of clones, 70% to 90% seen once. Input material: PBMCs or T cells enriched from blood (not recorded which). These TCRs come from a woman aged 50 to 65 who had recovered from COVID-19. Each CDR3 is given with its conserved first and last residue. Fields, in order: D gene, clone size, V gene, J gene, CDR3 DNA, CDR3 protein. A D gene is named only where the DNA matches it firmly. Size is omitted from some rows. Given values are once, few, many or a class for expanded clones.

>.|few|TRBV4-3|TRBJ1-4
TGCGCCAGCAGCCAAGGGGGAGGCTCCGTGGGGGAAAAACTGTTTTTT
CASSQGGGSVGEKLFF
>TRBD2|once|TRBV5-4|TRBJ2-5
TGTGCCAGCAGACGGGGGCCTAGAGCGGGAGACGGAGAGACCCAGTACTTC
CASRRGPRAGDGETQYF
>.|once|TRBV2|TRBJ1-1
TGTGCCAGCGTTAAGGGGGGGGATCCAACTGAAGCTTTCTTT
CASVKGGDPTEAFF
>.|.|TRBV24-1|TRBJ2-7
TGTGCCACCAGTGCCAGATTTTCCTACGAGCAGTACTTC
CATSARFSYEQYF
>TRBD2|.|TRBV7-9|TRBJ2-5
TGTGCCAGCAGCTCCCTAAGGCGGGAGGGCCGGGAGACCCAGTACTTC
CASSSLRREGRETQYF
>TRBD2|.|TRBV2|TRBJ2-7
TGTGCCAGCAGTGAAGGACCTTGGCGGGAGGTCGTCGAGCAGTACTTC
CASSEGPWREVVEQYF
>.|.|TRBV6-5|TRBJ2-3
TGTGCCAGCAGCCGAGGGACTACAGATACGCAGTATTTT
CASSRGTTDTQYF
>TRBD1|.|TRBV19|TRBJ2-1
TGTGCCAGTAGTATAAAGACAGGGTGGGAAGAGCAGTTCTTC
CASSIKTGWEEQFF
>.|.|TRBV13|TRBJ2-1
TGTGCCAGCAGCTTGGGGGTAGACGGGAGCTACAATGAGCAGTTCTTC
CASSLGVDGSYNEQFF
>.|.|TRBV19|TRBJ2-1
TGTGCCAGTAGTTTTCCGAGCTCCTACAATGAGCAGTTCTTC
CASSFPSSYNEQFF
>TRBD1|.|TRBV19|TRBJ1-1
TGTGCCAGTAGTAGAAACAGGGGAGGCACTGAAGCTTTCTTT
CASSRNRGGTEAFF
>.|once|TRBV28|TRBJ1-1
TGTGCCAGCAGTTTTTCGGTTACTGAAGCTTTCTTT
CASSFSVTEAFF
>.|.|TRBV30|TRBJ2-1
TGTGCCTGGAAGATGGGTACTAAGCAGTTCTTC
CAWKMGTKQFF
>TRBD1|.|TRBV5-1|TRBJ1-4
TGCGCCAGCAGCGGCCAGCCGGGACAGCTTAATGAAAAACTGTTTTTT
CASSGQPGQLNEKLFF
>.|few|TRBV5-5|TRBJ1-1
TGTGCCAGCAGCCGGGGATCGATGAACACTGAAGCTTTCTTT
CASSRGSMNTEAFF
>.|once|TRBV19|TRBJ1-4
TGTGCCAGTAGTATGCGGGGGGGGTTTACTAATGAAAAACTGTTTTTT
CASSMRGGFTNEKLFF
>TRBD1|few|TRBV6-5|TRBJ2-7
TGTGCCAGCAGACCGGGACAGGGGACTTACGGGCAGTACTTC
CASRPGQGTYGQYF
>.|.|TRBV2|TRBJ2-7
TGTGCCACCACAGCTACAGGATGGGGCGAGCAGTACTTC
CATTATGWGEQYF
>TRBD2|.|TRBV6-4|TRBJ2-3
TGTGCCAGCAGTGTGCAGCGGGATGGCACAGATACGCAGTATTTT
CASSVQRDGTDTQYF
>.|.|TRBV5-1|TRBJ2-3
TGCGCCAGCAGCTTGGCCTCAAAATCACGGGGGTTCACAGATACGCAGTATTTT
CASSLASKSRGFTDTQYF
>TRBD2|.|TRBV28|TRBJ2-1
TGTGCCAGCAGTCCCCCTCGACTAGCCGCGTACAATGAGCAGTTCTTC
CASSPPRLAAYNEQFF
>TRBD2|.|TRBV5-1|TRBJ2-5
TGCGCCAGCGGCATGGAAGGCGGGAGGGGAGAGACCCAGTACTTC
CASGMEGGRGETQYF
>.|.|TRBV11-2|TRBJ1-1
TGTGCCAGCAGCTTAAATGCAGGGGTTGGTGAAGCTTTCTTT
CASSLNAGVGEAFF
>.|.|TRBV7-2|TRBJ2-3
TGTGCCAGCAGCCGGACAGTAGAGGTCACAGATACGCAGTATTTT
CASSRTVEVTDTQYF
>TRBD1|.|TRBV10-3|TRBJ1-2
TGTGCCATCAGTGAGTCTAATTGGGACAGGGGGAGCGGCTACACCTTC
CAISESNWDRGSGYTF
>.|.|TRBV6-2/TRBV6-3|TRBJ2-1
TGTGCCAGCAGTTACCCTAGGTACCGGGTCGTAAAAGATGAGCAGTTCTTC
CASSYPRYRVVKDEQFF
>.|.|TRBV15|TRBJ1-6
TGTGCCACCAGCAGAGATCGCGGGGCAAATAATTCACCCCTCCACTTT
CATSRDRGANNSPLHF
>TRBD1|few|TRBV28|TRBJ1-2
TGTGCCAGCAGAAACCCCGACAGGGTAGGCTACACCTTC
CASRNPDRVGYTF
>.|few|TRBV10-3|TRBJ2-1
TGTGCCATCAGTGATGCAGGGCTTAGCTCCTACAATGAGCAGTTCTTC
CAISDAGLSSYNEQFF
>TRBD1|many|TRBV7-3|TRBJ1-1
TGTGCCAGCAGCTCCACAGGACAGGGGACTGAAGCTTTCTTT
CASSSTGQGTEAFF
>.|once|TRBV7-2|TRBJ2-5
TGTGCCAGCAGCTTAGTGGCGGCCGCCGAGACCCAGTACTTC
CASSLVAAAETQYF
>.|.|TRBV30|TRBJ1-1
TGTGCCTGGAGTGTACGCGGCAGAAACACTGAAGCTTTCTTT
CAWSVRGRNTEAFF
>.|.|TRBV4-3|TRBJ2-1
TGCGCCAGCAGCCAAGATCGGGGTGACAATGAGCAGTTCTTC
CASSQDRGDNEQFF
>.|.|TRBV7-9|TRBJ1-5
TGTGCCAGCAGCTCACACGGGTGGGAGCCCCAGCATTTT
CASSSHGWEPQHF
>TRBD1|.|TRBV18|TRBJ2-7
TGTGCCAGCTCGGGACAGGCAAACTACGAGCAGTACTTC
CASSGQANYEQYF
>TRBD1|few|TRBV9|TRBJ2-7
TGTGCCAGCAGCGTAGGGGCAGGGGGCCGTTTCGCCTACGAGCAGTACTTC
CASSVGAGGRFAYEQYF